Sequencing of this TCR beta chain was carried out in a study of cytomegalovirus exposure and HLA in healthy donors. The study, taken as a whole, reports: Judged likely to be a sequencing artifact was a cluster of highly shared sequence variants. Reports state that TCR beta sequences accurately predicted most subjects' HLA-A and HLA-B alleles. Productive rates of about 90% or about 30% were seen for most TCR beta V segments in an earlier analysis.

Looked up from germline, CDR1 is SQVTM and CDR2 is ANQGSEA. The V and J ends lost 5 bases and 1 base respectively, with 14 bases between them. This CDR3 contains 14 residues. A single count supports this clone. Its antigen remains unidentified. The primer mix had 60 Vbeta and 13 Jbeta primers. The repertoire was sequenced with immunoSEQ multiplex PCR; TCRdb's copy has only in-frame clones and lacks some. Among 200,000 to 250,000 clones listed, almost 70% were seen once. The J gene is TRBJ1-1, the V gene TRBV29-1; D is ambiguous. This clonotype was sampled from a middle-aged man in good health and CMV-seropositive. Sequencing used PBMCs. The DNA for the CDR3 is TGCAGCGTTCGGCGGGCGGCAGGGAACACTGAAGCTTTCTTT. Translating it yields CSVRRAAGNTEAFF.